A single sample is the source of the 9 T cell receptor beta chains below, sequenced in a study of blood T cell repertoires in COVID-19. Produced via immunoSEQ multiplex PCR; TCRdb's table is partial and in-frame only. The profile shows approximately 100,000 clones, around 90% of them singletons. The specimen was peripheral blood. The receptors originated from a man aged 45-65 years in a cohort sampled during active COVID-19.

The chain links TRBV3-1 (or the pseudogene TRBV3-2) to TRBJ2-2, with TRBD1 identical over 9 bases. This CDR3 region has 16 residues. Per the germline V gene, CDR1 is LGHDT and CDR2 is YNNKEL (reference sequence). V was clipped by 4 bases and J by 4 bases; unmatched bases: 7. CDR3 loop: CASSPTGGSGTGELFF. DNA for the CDR3: TGTGCCAGCAGCCCGACAGGGGGATCGGGCACCGGGGAGCTGTTTTTT.

The rearrangement joins TRBV28 to TRBJ1-5, with D perhaps TRBD1 (6 bases). The CDR3 runs to 15 residues. V was cut by 5 bases and J by 2 bases, with 13 bases left in between. CDR1 and CDR2 from the germline V gene are MDHEN and SYDVKM. In DNA, the CDR3 is TGTGCCAGCAGTACAGGGTCTTCGGGCAATCAGCCCCAGCATTTT. This codes for CASSTGSSGNQPQHF.

This clone was observed a single time. The chain combines TRBV7-2 with TRBJ2-1; weak D call: TRBD2 (5 bases). The V end lost 6 bases, the J end lost 0 bases, and 15 bases lay between the germline ends. This CDR3 has 16 amino acids. Germline V gene data show CDR1 as SGHTA and CDR2 as FQGNSA. CDR3: CASSTSGSSSYNEQFF. CDR3 nucleotide sequence: TGTGCCAGCAGTACCTCGGGATCGAGCTCCTACAATGAGCAGTTCTTC.

The gene calls are TRBV14 and TRBJ2-2; D is undetermined. With 3 bases removed from V and 8 bases from J, the gap between germline ends came to 13 bases. Per the germline V gene, CDR1 is SGHDN and CDR2 is FVKESK. The CDR3 has 14 residues. The CDR3 coding sequence is TGTGCCAGCAGCCACGAAGCGAGGTCAGGGGAGCTGTTTTTT. Its translation: CASSHEARSGELFF. The complete variable domain, with remaining parts taken from reference TRBV14 and TRBJ2-2, reads EAGVTQFPSHSVIEKGQTVTLRCDPISGHDNLYWYRRVMGKEIKFLLHFVKESKQDESGMPNNRFLAERTGGTYSTLKVQPAELEDSGVYFCASSHEARSGELFFGEGSRLTVL.

The CDR3 coding sequence is TGTGCCAGCAGCTTGTTGGGCCCAGGGTCCTCCTACGAGCAGTACGTC. The encoded protein is CASSLLGPGSSYEQYV. V gene TRBV5-6 combines with J gene TRBJ2-7, with D maybe TRBD1 (5 bases). V lost 1 base and J 0 bases, leaving 14 bases between the germline ends. This CDR3 spans 16 amino acids. Per germline, CDR1 SGHDT and CDR2 YYEEEE.

The V call is TRBV6-5, the J call TRBJ1-2; tentatively, D is TRBD1 (6 bases). The CDR3 sequence is 15 residues long. Germline V lookup: CDR1 MNHEY, CDR2 SVGAGI. V was shortened by 0 bases and J by 4 bases, with 12 bases between the two germline ends. The CDR3 DNA sequence: TGTGCCAGCAGTTACTCGACAGGAAACCTCTATGGCTACACCTTC. It translates to CASSYSTGNLYGYTF.

This sequence joins TRBV28 and TRBJ1-1; no definite D call. The germline V gene has CDR1 MDHEN and CDR2 SYDVKM. CDR3 length: 12 amino acids. V was cut by 6 bases and J by 6 bases, with 11 bases left in between. CDR3 residues: CASSPGLAEAFF. DNA of the CDR3: TGTGCCAGCAGCCCTGGGCTCGCTGAAGCTTTCTTT.

This chain links TRBV4-1 with TRBJ2-1, with 13 bases fitting TRBD2. CDR3 length: 18 amino acids. The J segment lost 7 bases and the V segment lost 0 bases, leaving 9 bases of the junction unmatched. Germline loops: CDR1 MGHRA, CDR2 YSYEKL. The CDR3 nucleotides read TGCGCCAGCAGCCAAGATTGGACTAGCGGGGGATCAAGGAATGAGCAGTTCTTC. This encodes CASSQDWTSGGSRNEQFF.

CDR3: CASSYLNTEAFF. As DNA, the CDR3 is TGTGCCAGCAGTTACCTAAACACTGAAGCTTTCTTT. The chain links TRBV6-2 or TRBV6-3 to TRBJ1-1, with D hard to call. CDR1 and CDR2 (germline): MNHEY, SVGEGT. The length of the CDR3 is 12 residues. V dropped 2 bases and J dropped 2 bases, with 3 bases sitting between them.